The 8 T cell receptor beta chains given below trace back to one sample, sequenced in a study of T-cell memory formation after mild COVID-19. TCRdb used MiXCR to reprocess the 5' RACE reads, holding one entry per CDR3 protein. This sample has under 250,000 distinct CDR3 sequences; 25% to 35% occur once, and the top ten carry 10% to 12%. Input material: PBMCs or a T cell subset sorted from them (not recorded which). The receptors come from an adult woman who had mild COVID-19 (a few samples of this study predate the infection). Cell type and time point are not known.

The chain is built from TRBV6-5 and TRBJ1-3, with D hard to call. Per germline, CDR1 MNHEY and CDR2 SVGAGI. With 5 bases removed from V and 2 bases from J, the gap between germline ends came to 13 bases. The CDR3 spans 15 residues. CDR3 coding DNA: TGTGCCAGCAGTACTACTGGGAGGGCTGGAAACACCATATATTTT. The encoded protein is CASSTTGRAGNTIYF.

The chain carries TRBV30 and TRBJ2-5; either TRBD1 or TRBD2 may fit D (6 bases each). V lost 3 bases and J 1 base, leaving 9 bases between the germline ends. CDR3 size: 13 residues. CDR1 is GTSNPN, CDR2 SVGIG, per germline (reference sequence). CDR3 sequence reads: CAWSGGFQETQYF. In nucleotides, the CDR3 is TGTGCCTGGAGCGGGGGCTTCCAAGAGACCCAGTACTTC.

This clonotype was detected many times. An end of the junction differs from the germline gene, which may be a read error. The V gene is TRBV5-1, the J gene TRBJ2-7, with D perhaps matching TRBD2 (6 bases). Germline values: CDR1 SGHRS, CDR2 YFSETQ. The CDR3 consists of 13 residues. Here the CDR3 reads CASSAGSSYEQYF. In DNA form, the CDR3 reads TGTGCCAGCAGCGCGGGAAGCTCCTACGAGCAGTACTTC.

The chain carries TRBV3-1 and TRBJ2-3; 7 bases map to TRBD2. This CDR3 has 15 amino acids. Germline V gene lookup returns CDR1 LGHDT and CDR2 YNNKEL (reference sequence). The junction had 6 bases not matched to a gene; V was cut back by 6 bases and J by 0 bases. This CDR3 is CASSSSGVSTDTQYF. In nucleotides, the CDR3 is TGTGCCAGCAGTTCAAGCGGGGTGAGCACAGATACGCAGTATTTT.

The chain links TRBV3-1 to TRBJ2-1; 7 nucleotides line up with TRBD2. Germline loops: CDR1 LGHDT, CDR2 YNNKEL (reference sequence). V dropped 1 base and J dropped 7; count of bases not matched to a gene: 10. The CDR3 has 16 residues. CDR3 sequence reads: CASSQGTGTTLNEQFF. The CDR3 DNA reads TGTGCCAGCAGCCAAGGTACCGGGACTACGCTGAATGAGCAGTTCTTC.

Here the CDR3 reads CASSLVGEYGYTF. Here the CDR3 DNA reads TGTGCCAGCAGTTTAGTAGGGGAATATGGCTACACCTTC. The chain couples TRBV12-3 or TRBV12-4 to TRBJ1-2, with D perhaps TRBD1 (5 bases). The V and J ends lost 1 base and 5 bases respectively, with 8 bases between them. The CDR3 runs to 13 residues.

This clonotype was counted a few times. J is TRBJ2-5 and V is TRBV5-6, with D unclear. The germline V gene encodes CDR1 SGHDT and CDR2 YYEEEE. V was clipped by 3 bases and J by 3 bases, with 3 bases between them. The CDR3 loop spans 11 amino acids. The CDR3 reads CASSSKETQYF. In nucleotides, the CDR3 is TGTGCCAGCAGCTCGAAAGAGACCCAGTACTTC.

The genes are TRBV12-3 or TRBV12-4 and TRBJ2-4; D not resolved. V lost 3 bases to trimming and J lost 2 bases, with 14 bases between them. This CDR3 has 16 residues. As DNA, the CDR3 is TGTGCCAGCAGTTTGAACACCCTTCCTCCCAAAAACATTCAGTACTTC. This translates into CASSLNTLPPKNIQYF.